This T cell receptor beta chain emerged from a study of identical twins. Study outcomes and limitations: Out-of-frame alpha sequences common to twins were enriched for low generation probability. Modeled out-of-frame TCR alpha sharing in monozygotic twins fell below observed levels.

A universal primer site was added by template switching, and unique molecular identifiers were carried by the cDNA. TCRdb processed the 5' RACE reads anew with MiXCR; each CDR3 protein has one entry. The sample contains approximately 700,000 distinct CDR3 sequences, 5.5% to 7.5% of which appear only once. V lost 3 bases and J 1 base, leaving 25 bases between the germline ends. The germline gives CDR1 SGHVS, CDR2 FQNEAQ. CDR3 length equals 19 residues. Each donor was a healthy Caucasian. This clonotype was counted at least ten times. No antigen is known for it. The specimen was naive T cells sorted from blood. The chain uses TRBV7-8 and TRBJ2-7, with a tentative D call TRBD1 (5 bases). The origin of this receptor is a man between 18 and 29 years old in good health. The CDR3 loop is CASSLEKTRGLYFSYEQYF. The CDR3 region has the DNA TGTGCCAGCAGCTTGGAGAAGACAAGGGGCCTATATTTTTCCTACGAGCAGTACTTC.